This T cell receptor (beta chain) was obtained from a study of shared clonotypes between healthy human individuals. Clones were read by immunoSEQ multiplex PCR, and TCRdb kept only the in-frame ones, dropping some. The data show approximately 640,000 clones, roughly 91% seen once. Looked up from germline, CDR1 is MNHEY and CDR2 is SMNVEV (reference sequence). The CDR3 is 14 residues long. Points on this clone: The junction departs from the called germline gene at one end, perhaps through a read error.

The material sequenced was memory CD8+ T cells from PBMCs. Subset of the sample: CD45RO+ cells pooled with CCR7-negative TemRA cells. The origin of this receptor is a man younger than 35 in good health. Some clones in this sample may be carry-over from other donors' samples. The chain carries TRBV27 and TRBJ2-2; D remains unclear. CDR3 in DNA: TGTGCCGGCAGTTTCGAGGTGCTCTCCGGGGAGCTGTTTTTT. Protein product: CAGSFEVLSGELFF.